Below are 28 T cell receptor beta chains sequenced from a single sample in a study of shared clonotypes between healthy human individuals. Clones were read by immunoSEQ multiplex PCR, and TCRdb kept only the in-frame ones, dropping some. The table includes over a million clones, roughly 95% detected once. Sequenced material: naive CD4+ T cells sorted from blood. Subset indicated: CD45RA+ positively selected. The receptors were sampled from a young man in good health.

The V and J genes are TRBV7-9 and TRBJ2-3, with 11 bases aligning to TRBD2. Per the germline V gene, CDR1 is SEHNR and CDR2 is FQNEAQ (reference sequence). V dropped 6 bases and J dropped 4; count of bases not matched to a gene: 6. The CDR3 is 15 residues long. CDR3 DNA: TGTGCCAGCAGGAAAATAGCGGGAGGGGCAGATACGCAGTATTTT. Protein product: CASRKIAGGADTQYF.

The CDR3 loop reads CGVSGRNTGELFF. CDR3 in DNA: TGTGGCGTTAGCGGGAGGAACACCGGGGAGCTGTTTTTT. The chain couples TRBV28 to TRBJ2-2; 9 bases map to TRBD2. Germline assignment: CDR1 MDHEN and CDR2 SYDVKM. The CDR3 spans 13 residues. Full variable domain (rest looked up from reference TRBV28 and TRBJ2-2): DVKVTQSSRYLVKRTGEKVFLECVQDMDHENMFWYRQDPGLGLRLIYFSYDVKMKEKGDIPEGYSVSREKKERFSLILESASTNQTSMYLCGVSGRNTGELFFGEGSRLTVL.

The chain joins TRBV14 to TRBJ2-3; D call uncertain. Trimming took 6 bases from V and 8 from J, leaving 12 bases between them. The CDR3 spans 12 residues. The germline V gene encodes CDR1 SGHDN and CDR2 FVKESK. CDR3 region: CASSLPSGTQYF. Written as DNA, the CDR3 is TGTGCCAGCAGTCTTCCGAGTGGTACGCAGTATTTT. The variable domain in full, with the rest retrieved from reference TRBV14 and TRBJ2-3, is EAGVTQFPSHSVIEKGQTVTLRCDPISGHDNLYWYRRVMGKEIKFLLHFVKESKQDESGMPNNRFLAERTGGTYSTLKVQPAELEDSGVYFCASSLPSGTQYFGPGTRLTVL.

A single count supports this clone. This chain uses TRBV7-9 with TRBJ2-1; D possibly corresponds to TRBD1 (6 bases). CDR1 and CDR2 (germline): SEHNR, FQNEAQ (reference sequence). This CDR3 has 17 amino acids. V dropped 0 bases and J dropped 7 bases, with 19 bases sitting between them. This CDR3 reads CASSLAAGVLRANEQFF. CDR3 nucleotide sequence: TGTGCCAGCAGCTTAGCGGCAGGGGTTTTGAGAGCGAATGAGCAGTTCTTC.

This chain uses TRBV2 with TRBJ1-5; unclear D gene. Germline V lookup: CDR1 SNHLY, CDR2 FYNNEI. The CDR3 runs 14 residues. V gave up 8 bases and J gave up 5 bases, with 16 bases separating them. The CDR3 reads CASYSGQNYQPQHF. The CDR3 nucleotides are TGTGCCAGCTATTCAGGCCAGAACTATCAGCCCCAGCATTTT.

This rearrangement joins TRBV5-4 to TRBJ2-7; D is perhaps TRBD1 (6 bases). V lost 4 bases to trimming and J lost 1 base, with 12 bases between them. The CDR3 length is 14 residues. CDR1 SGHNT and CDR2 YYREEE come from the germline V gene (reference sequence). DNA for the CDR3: TGTGCCAGCAGCAGGGAACAGGGATCCTACGAGCAGTACTTC. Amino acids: CASSREQGSYEQYF.

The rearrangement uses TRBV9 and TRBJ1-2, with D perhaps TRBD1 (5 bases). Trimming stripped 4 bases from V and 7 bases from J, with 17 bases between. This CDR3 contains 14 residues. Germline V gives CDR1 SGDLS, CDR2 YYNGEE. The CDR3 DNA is TGTGCCAGCAGCCGTGGGCGAGGGGCGGCTGGCTACACCTTC. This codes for CASSRGRGAAGYTF.

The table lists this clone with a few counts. CDR3: CASSESIRLGEQYF. CDR3 coding DNA: TGTGCCAGCAGTGAATCCATACGTTTGGGCGAGCAGTACTTC. This chain joins TRBV2 and TRBJ2-7; the D is unclear. V was cut by 2 bases and J by 6 bases, with 14 bases left in between. The length of the CDR3 is 14 residues. Germline values: CDR1 SNHLY, CDR2 FYNNEI.

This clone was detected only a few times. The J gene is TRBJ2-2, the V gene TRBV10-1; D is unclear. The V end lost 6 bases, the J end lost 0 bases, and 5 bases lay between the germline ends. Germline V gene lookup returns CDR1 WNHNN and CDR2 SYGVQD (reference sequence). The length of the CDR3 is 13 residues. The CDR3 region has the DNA TGCGCCAGCAGCCTAGCGAACACCGGGGAGCTGTTTTTT. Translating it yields CASSLANTGELFF.

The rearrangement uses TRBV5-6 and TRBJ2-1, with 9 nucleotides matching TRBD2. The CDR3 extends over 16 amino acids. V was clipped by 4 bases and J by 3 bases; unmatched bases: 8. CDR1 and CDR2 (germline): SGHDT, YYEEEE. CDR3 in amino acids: CASSRLTSGYYNEQFF. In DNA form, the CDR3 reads TGTGCCAGCAGCCGCCTGACTAGCGGATACTACAATGAGCAGTTCTTC.

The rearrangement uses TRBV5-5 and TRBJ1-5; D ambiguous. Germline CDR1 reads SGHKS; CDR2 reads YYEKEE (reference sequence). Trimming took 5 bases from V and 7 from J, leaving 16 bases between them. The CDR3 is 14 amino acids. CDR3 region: CASSFQRSGQPQHF. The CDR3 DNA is TGTGCCAGCAGTTTTCAGAGGAGCGGGCAGCCCCAGCATTTT.

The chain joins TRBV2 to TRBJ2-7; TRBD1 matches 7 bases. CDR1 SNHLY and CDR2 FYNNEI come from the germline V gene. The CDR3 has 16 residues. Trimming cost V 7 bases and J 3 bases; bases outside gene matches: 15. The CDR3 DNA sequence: TGTGCCAGCATCCCCCCGGGAACAGGGGACAGCTACGAGCAGTACTTC. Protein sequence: CASIPPGTGDSYEQYF. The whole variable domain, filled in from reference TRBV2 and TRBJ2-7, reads EPEVTQTPSHQVTQMGQEVILRCVPISNHLYFYWYRQILGQKVEFLVSFYNNEISEKSEIFDDQFSVERPDGSNFTLKIRSTKLEDSAMYFCASIPPGTGDSYEQYFGPGTRLTVT.

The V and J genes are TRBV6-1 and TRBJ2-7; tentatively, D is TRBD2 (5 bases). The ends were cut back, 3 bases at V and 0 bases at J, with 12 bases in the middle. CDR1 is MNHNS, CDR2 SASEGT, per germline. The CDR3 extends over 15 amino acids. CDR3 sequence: CASSEGDIDSYEQYF. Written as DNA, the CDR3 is TGTGCCAGCAGTGAGGGAGATATCGACTCCTACGAGCAGTACTTC.

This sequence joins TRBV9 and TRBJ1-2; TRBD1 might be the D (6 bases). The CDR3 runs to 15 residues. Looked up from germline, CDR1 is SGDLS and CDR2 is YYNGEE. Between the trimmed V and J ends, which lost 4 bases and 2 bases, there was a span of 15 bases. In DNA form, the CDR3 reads TGTGCCAGCAGCCCTCGTACAGGGCAGAACTATGGCTACACCTTC. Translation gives CASSPRTGQNYGYTF.

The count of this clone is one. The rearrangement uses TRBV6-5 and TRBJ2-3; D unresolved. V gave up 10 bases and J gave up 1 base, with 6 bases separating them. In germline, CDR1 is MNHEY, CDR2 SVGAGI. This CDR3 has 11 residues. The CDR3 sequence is CATRRTDTQYF. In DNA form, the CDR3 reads TGTGCCACTCGCCGCACAGATACGCAGTATTTT.

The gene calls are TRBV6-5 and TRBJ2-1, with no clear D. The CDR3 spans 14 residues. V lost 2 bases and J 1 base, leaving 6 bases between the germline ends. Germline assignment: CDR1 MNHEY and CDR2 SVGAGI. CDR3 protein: CASSYVNSYNEQFF. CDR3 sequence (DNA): TGTGCCAGCAGTTACGTGAATTCCTACAATGAGCAGTTCTTC.

CDR3 loop: CSASGLAGATDTQYF. CDR3 bases: TGCAGCGCCTCGGGACTAGCGGGAGCAACAGATACGCAGTATTTT. J is TRBJ2-3 and V is TRBV29-1; TRBD2 aligns across 14 bases. Germline-derived CDR1 and CDR2 are SQVTM and ANQGSEA. Trimming at V came to 7 bases and at J to 3 bases, leaving 6 bases not matched to a gene. The CDR3 extends over 15 amino acids.

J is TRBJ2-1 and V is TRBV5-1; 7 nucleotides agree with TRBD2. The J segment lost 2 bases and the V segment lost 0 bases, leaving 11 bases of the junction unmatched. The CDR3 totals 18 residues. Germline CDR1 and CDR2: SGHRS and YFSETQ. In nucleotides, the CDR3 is TGCGCCAGCAGCTTGGAGGCCCGTAGCGGGTATCCCTACAATGAGCAGTTCTTC. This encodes CASSLEARSGYPYNEQFF.

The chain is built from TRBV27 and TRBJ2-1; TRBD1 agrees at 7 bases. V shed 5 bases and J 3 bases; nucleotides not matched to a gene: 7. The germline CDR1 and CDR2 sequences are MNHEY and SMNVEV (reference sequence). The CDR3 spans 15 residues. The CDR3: CASSEGRGNYNEQFF. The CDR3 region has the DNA TGTGCCAGCAGTGAGGGCAGGGGGAACTACAATGAGCAGTTCTTC.

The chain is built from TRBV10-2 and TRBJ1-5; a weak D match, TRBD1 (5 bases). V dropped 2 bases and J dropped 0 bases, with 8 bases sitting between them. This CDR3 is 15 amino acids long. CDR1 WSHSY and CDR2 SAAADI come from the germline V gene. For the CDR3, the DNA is TGCGCCAGCAGTGAGACAGGATTTAGCAATCAGCCCCAGCATTTT. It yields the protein CASSETGFSNQPQHF.

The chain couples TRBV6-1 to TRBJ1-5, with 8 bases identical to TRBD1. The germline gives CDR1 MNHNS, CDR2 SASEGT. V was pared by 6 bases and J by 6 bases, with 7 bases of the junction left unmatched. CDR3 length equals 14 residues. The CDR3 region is CASSQGAPPQPQHF. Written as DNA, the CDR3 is TGTGCCAGCAGCCAGGGGGCTCCCCCTCAGCCCCAGCATTTT.

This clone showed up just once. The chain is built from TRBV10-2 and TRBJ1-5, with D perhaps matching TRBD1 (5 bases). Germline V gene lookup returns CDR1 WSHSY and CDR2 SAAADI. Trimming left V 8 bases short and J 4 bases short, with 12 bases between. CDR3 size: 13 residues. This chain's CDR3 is CASDDSPNQPQHF. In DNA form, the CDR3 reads TGCGCCAGCGACGACAGTCCAAATCAGCCCCAGCATTTT.

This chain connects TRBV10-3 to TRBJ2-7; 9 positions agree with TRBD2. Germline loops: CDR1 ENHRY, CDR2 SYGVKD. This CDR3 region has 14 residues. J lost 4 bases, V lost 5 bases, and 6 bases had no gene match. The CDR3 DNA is TGTGCCATCAGTTTAGCGGGAGACGCGTACGAGCAGTACTTC. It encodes CAISLAGDAYEQYF.

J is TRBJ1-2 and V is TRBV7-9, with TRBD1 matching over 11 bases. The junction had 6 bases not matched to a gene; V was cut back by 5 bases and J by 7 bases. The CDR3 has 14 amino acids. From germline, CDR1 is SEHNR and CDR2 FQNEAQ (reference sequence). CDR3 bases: TGTGCCAGCAGCAATGGACAGGGGGCCGGTGGCTACACCTTC. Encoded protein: CASSNGQGAGGYTF.

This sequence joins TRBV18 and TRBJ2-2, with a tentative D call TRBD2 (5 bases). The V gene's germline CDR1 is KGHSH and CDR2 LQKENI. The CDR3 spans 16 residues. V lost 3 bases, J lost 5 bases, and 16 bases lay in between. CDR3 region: CASSPQGSLGTGELFF. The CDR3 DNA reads TGTGCCAGCTCACCCCAAGGGAGCTTGGGAACCGGGGAGCTGTTTTTT. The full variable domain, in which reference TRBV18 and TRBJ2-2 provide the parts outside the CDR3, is NAGVMQNPRHLVRRRGQEARLRCSPMKGHSHVYWYRQLPEEGLKFMVYLQKENIIDESGMPKERFSAEFPKEGPSILRIQQVVRGDSAAYFCASSPQGSLGTGELFFGEGSRLTVL.

The CDR3 DNA is TGTGCCAGCAGTTTTGAGGGTAGAAACACCATATATTTT. Its translation is CASSFEGRNTIYF. This sequence joins TRBV28 and TRBJ1-3; unclear D gene. V lost 3 bases and J lost 5, with 8 bases in between. CDR1 and CDR2 from the germline V gene are MDHEN and SYDVKM. The CDR3 sequence is 13 residues long.

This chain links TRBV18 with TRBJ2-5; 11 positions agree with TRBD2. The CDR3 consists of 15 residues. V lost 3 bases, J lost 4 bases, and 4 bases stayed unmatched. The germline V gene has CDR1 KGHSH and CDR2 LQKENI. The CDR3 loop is CASSPGLADRETQYF. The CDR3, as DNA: TGTGCCAGCTCACCGGGACTAGCGGACCGAGAGACCCAGTACTTC.

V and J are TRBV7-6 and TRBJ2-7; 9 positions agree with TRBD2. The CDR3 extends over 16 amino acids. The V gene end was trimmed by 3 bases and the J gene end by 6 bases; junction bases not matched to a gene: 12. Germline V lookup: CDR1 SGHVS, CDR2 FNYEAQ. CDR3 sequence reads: CASSFRPGSGSFEQYF. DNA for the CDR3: TGTGCCAGCAGCTTTAGGCCGGGTAGCGGGAGTTTCGAGCAGTACTTC.